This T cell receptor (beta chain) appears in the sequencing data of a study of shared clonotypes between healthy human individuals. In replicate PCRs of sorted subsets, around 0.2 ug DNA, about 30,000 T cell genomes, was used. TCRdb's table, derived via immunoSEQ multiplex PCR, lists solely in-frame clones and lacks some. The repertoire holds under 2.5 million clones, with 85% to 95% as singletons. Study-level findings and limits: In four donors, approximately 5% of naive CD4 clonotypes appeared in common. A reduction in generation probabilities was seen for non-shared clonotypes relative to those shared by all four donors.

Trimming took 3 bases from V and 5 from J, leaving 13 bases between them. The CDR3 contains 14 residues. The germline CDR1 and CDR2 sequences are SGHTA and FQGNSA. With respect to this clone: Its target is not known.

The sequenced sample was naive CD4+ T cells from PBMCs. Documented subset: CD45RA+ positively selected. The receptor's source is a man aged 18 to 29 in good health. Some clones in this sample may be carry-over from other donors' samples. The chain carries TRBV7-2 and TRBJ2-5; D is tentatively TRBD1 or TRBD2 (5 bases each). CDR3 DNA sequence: TGTGCCAGCAGCTTTTATTCGGGGCAGGAGACCCAGTACTTC. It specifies CASSFYSGQETQYF.